One TCR beta chain is described in this entry. Its target is unknown. The data stem from a study of cytomegalovirus exposure and HLA in healthy donors. Study background: When 398 donors were genotyped, about 86% of them were found to fall in the Caucasian-associated ancestry cluster.

Regarding the study as a whole: It was only CMV serostatus that was available as immune exposure information. Most subjects had HLA-A and HLA-B alleles reportedly predicted accurately by TCR beta sequences.

The primer mix had 60 Vbeta and 13 Jbeta primers. Data came from immunoSEQ multiplex PCR; TCRdb stores just in-frame clones and leaves some out. This repertoire shows 150,000 to 200,000 clones, roughly 80% found once; its top ten account for around 1.6%. Per the germline V gene, CDR1 is SGHTA and CDR2 is FQGNSA. This CDR3 has 14 amino acids. V was shortened by 3 bases and J by 1 base, with 9 bases between the two germline ends. Sequencing input: PBMCs. This chain uses TRBV7-2 with TRBJ1-1, with D unresolved. The receptor was derived from a man aged 50 to 60 in good health and CMV-seronegative. CDR3 amino acids: CASSFAQRNTEAFF. CDR3 nucleotides: TGTGCCAGCAGCTTCGCGCAGCGGAACACTGAAGCTTTCTTT.